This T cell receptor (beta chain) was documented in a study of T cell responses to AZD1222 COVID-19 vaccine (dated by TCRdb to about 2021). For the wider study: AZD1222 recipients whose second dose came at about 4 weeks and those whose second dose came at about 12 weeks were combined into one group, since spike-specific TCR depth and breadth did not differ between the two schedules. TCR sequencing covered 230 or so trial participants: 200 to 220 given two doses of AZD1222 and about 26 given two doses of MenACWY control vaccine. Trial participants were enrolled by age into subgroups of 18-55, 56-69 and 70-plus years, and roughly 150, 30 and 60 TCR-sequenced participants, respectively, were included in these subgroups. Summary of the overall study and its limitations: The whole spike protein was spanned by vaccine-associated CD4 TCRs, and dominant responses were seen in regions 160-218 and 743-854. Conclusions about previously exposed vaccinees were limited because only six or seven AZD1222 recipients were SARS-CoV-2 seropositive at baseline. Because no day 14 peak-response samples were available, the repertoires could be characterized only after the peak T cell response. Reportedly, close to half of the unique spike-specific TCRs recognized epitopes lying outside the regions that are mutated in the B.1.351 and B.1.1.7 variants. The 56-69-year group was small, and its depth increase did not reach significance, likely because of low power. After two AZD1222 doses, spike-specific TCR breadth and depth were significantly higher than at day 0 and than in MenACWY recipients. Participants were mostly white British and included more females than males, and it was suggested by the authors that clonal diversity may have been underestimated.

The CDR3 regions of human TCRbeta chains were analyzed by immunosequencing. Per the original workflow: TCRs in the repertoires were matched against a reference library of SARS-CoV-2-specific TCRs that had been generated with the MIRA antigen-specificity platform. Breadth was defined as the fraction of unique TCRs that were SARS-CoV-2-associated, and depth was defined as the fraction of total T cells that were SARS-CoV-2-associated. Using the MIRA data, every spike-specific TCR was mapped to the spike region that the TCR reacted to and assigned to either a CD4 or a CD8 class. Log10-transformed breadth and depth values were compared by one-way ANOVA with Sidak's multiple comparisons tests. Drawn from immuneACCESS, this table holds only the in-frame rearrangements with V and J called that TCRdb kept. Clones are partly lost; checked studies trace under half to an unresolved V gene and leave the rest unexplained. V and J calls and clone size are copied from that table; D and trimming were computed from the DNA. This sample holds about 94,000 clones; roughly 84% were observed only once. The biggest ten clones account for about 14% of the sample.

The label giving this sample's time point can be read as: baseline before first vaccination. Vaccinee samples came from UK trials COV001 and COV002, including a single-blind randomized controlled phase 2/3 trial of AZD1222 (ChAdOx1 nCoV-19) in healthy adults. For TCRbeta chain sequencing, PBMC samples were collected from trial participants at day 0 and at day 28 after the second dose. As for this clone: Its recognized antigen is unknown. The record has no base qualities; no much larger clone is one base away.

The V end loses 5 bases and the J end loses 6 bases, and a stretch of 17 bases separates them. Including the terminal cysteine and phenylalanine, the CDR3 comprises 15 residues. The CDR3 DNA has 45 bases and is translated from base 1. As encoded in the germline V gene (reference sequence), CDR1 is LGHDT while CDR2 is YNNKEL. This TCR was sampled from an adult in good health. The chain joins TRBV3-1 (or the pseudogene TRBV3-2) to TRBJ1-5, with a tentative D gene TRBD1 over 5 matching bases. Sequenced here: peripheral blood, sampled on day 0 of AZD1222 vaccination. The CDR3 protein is CASSSPRQSTQPQHF. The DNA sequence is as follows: TGTGCCAGCAGCTCCCCTAGACAGTCCACTCAGCCCCAGCATTTT.